This entry features one T cell receptor (beta chain) sequence. The sample holds many counts of this clonotype. The target of this receptor is not known. Base-call qualities are not available, and no considerably larger clone is one nucleotide away. This record comes from a study of T cells in Graves' hyperthyroidism and ophthalmopathy (dated by TCRdb to the late 2010s). Context from the whole study: Peripheral blood samples were taken at the time of initial diagnosis, prior to any treatment. Prospective prediction of ophthalmopathy was tested in an independent validation cohort consisting of 18 hyperthyroidism patients and around 16 patients who later progressed to ophthalmopathy. To identify TCR V-J signatures that set the groups apart, the researchers used a discovery cohort of 95 to 100 patients, made up of 40 to 45 with Graves' ophthalmopathy and approximately 57 with stable Graves' hyperthyroidism. The paper reports TCR Vbeta CDR3 sequencing of 140 or so peripheral blood samples: 43 ophthalmopathy, roughly 74 hyperthyroidism and around 17 progressor patients. In about 6 Graves' hyperthyroidism patients, the study also compared T-cell repertoires from thyroid tissue with T-cell repertoires from blood. Following sampling, methimazole starting at 30 mg daily was given to hyperthyroidism patients, and high-dose intravenous methylprednisolone was given to ophthalmopathy patients. The 100 discovery patients were randomly divided into training and test sets at a 7:3 ratio. Results and caveats for the whole study, not just this receptor: Most expanded thyroid clonotypes (frequency above 0.001) were also detected in blood, suggesting blood repertoires may reflect thyroid immune responses. In cross-validation, a model built on a 13 V-J signature told ophthalmopathy apart from stable hyperthyroidism with 85% to 90% sensitivity and roughly 81% specificity, and in testing the same model reached 80%/75%. Sample size was not statistically predetermined, and blinding of investigators to group allocation was not performed. In validation, progression to ophthalmopathy was predicted by the model with 70.59% sensitivity and nearly 75% specificity, a median of roughly six months before onset.

Stable Graves' hyperthyroidism was defined as the absence of progression to ophthalmopathy over 18 months of follow-up. Hyperthyroidism patients were newly diagnosed, had a disease duration of under 2 months, and were aged 18 to 65 years. The study excluded patients with uncontrolled infections, other autoimmune diseases, pregnancy or lactation. Diagnoses were based on clinical symptoms, serum thyroxine and TRAb, thyroid ultrasound and orbital computed tomography. Ficoll-Paque density gradient centrifugation was used to isolate PBMCs from about 10 ml of fresh peripheral blood. Total RNA was extracted using Trizol reagent, and RNA quality was assessed on an Agilent 2100 Bioanalyzer. The TCR beta CDR3 regions were amplified from RNA transcripts. The first round of RT-PCR for the TCR CDR3 was performed with the HTBI primer set and the Qiagen OneStep RT-PCR kit. Libraries were constructed in a second round of multiplex PCR, after which size selection and purification were carried out. Libraries were sequenced paired-end with 100 bp reads on an Illumina HiSeq2000. The study's processing was this. SOAPnuke was used to process the raw data, throwing out any read that contained adapters or uncalled bases, had a mean Phred below 15, or lacked an exact constant-primer or identifier match. High-quality paired reads were merged with COPE v1.2.5, and unique nucleotide sequences were defined as clonotypes. MiTCR v1.1 was used to align the clonotypes against IMGT TRBV, TRBD and TRBJ reference segments. Only V-J combinations with frequency above 0.0001, covering approximately 99% of repertoires, were analysed. A TCS score was defined as the ratio of F50 (clonal expansion) to E x V (chaos), with BLOSUM62-based TCRdist applied between CDR3 peptides within each V-J. Welch's t-statistics and random forest reduced 500 to 550 V-J features to under 15, which were used in a naive Bayes classifier (R e1071). Starting from the raw public reads, TCRdb applied fastp trimming at Q25, assembled clones with MiXCR and retained in-frame beta chains. Merged by CDR3 protein, the rows form single entries marked with the most common genes and DNA. TCRdb, rather than the study authors, made the V and J calls. This sample holds approximately 360,000 distinct CDR3 sequences; 20% to 25% were observed only once. Of the sample, over 70% is held by the ten largest clones.

The TCR originated in a man in his fifties or sixties with Graves' hyperthyroidism. The sequenced sample was blood.

The nucleotide sequence is TGTGCCAGCAGCACACAGGGCTCCCGGGAGCAGTACTTC. Its amino acids are CASSTQGSREQYF. The chain is assembled from TRBV11-2 and TRBJ2-7, with a weak D call of TRBD1 (6 bases match). From its cysteine to its phenylalanine, the CDR3 spans 13 amino acids. Only the CDR3 part of the read is kept: 39 bases, read in frame from the first base. For CDR1 and CDR2, the germline V gene lists SGHAT and FQNNGV. V and J lose 5 bases and 7 bases, and a span of 15 bases separates them.